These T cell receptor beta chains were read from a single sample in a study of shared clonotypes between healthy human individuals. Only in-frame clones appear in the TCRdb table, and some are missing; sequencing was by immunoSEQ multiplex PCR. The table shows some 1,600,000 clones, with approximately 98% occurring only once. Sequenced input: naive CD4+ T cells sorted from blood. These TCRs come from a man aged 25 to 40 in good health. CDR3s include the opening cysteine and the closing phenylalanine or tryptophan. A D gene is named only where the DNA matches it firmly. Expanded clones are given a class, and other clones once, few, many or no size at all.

cdr3_aa: CASAVGSETQYF
cdr3_nt: TGCGCCAGCGCCGTGGGTTCAGAGACCCAGTACTTC
j_call: TRBJ2-5
v_call: TRBV5-1
d_call: -
clone_size: -

cdr3_aa: CASSPIRGGTDTQYF
cdr3_nt: TGTGCCAGCTCACCTATCCGGGGAGGCACAGATACGCAGTATTTT
j_call: TRBJ2-3
v_call: TRBV18
d_call: -
clone_size: once

cdr3_aa: CASEPIGLAANQETQYF
cdr3_nt: TGTGCCAGCGAACCTATCGGACTAGCGGCCAACCAAGAGACCCAGTACTTC
j_call: TRBJ2-5
v_call: TRBV25-1
d_call: TRBD2
clone_size: -

cdr3_aa: CASSRGAPSYNEQFF
cdr3_nt: TGCGCCAGCAGCCGAGGCGCTCCCTCCTACAATGAGCAGTTCTTC
j_call: TRBJ2-1
v_call: TRBV5-1
d_call: -
clone_size: -

cdr3_aa: CASSPGHLLPYEQYF
cdr3_nt: TGCGCCAGCAGCCCGGGACACCTGCTCCCCTACGAGCAGTACTTC
j_call: TRBJ2-7
v_call: TRBV5-1
d_call: -
clone_size: once

cdr3_aa: CASSPLAGASNEQFF
cdr3_nt: TGTGCCAGCAGCCCCCTAGCGGGAGCGTCCAATGAGCAGTTCTTC
j_call: TRBJ2-1
v_call: TRBV7-2
d_call: TRBD2
clone_size: -

cdr3_aa: CASSPVGPSSGNTIYF
cdr3_nt: TGTGCCAGCTCACCAGTAGGACCCAGCTCTGGAAACACCATATATTTT
j_call: TRBJ1-3
v_call: TRBV18
d_call: -
clone_size: -

cdr3_aa: CASSRAQGIQNEQFF
cdr3_nt: TGTGCCAGCAGCCGAGCACAGGGGATCCAGAATGAGCAGTTCTTC
j_call: TRBJ2-1
v_call: TRBV14
d_call: TRBD1
clone_size: -

cdr3_aa: CASSLGERAVFGNTIYF
cdr3_nt: TGTGCCAGCAGCCTAGGGGAGAGGGCTGTCTTTGGAAACACCATATATTTT
j_call: TRBJ1-3
v_call: TRBV7-9
d_call: -
clone_size: -

cdr3_aa: CASRRLAGRTQYF
cdr3_nt: TGTGCAAGTCGGCGACTAGCGGGAAGGACCCAGTACTTC
j_call: TRBJ2-5
v_call: TRBV12-2
d_call: -
clone_size: -

cdr3_aa: CASTYRGRDEKLFF
cdr3_nt: TGTGCCAGCACCTACAGGGGGCGGGATGAAAAACTGTTTTTT
j_call: TRBJ1-4
v_call: TRBV6-1
d_call: TRBD1
clone_size: -

cdr3_aa: CASSLAGTNEKLFF
cdr3_nt: TGTGCCAGCAGCTTGGCTGGAACTAATGAAAAACTGTTTTTT
j_call: TRBJ1-4
v_call: TRBV5-4
d_call: -
clone_size: -

cdr3_aa: CASSRGTGAGANVLTF
cdr3_nt: TGTGCCAGCAGTCGCGGGACAGGGGCTGGGGCCAACGTCCTGACTTTC
j_call: TRBJ2-6
v_call: TRBV6-6
d_call: TRBD1
clone_size: -

cdr3_aa: CASSLDLGLREEIF
cdr3_nt: TGCGCCAGCAGCTTGGACTTAGGACTAAGGGAGGAAATCTTC
j_call: TRBJ2-1
v_call: TRBV5-1
d_call: -
clone_size: -

cdr3_aa: CASSHGVGKSYEQYF
cdr3_nt: TGTGCCAGCAGCCACGGCGTTGGGAAGAGCTACGAGCAGTACTTC
j_call: TRBJ2-7
v_call: TRBV7-2
d_call: -
clone_size: -

cdr3_aa: CASSDRERTYEQYF
cdr3_nt: TGTGCCAGCAGCGACAGGGAGAGAACCTACGAGCAGTACTTC
j_call: TRBJ2-7
v_call: TRBV11-2
d_call: TRBD1
clone_size: -

cdr3_aa: CASAGGPGNEQFF
cdr3_nt: TGTGCCAGCGCGGGAGGGCCTGGCAATGAGCAGTTCTTC
j_call: TRBJ2-1
v_call: TRBV9
d_call: TRBD2
clone_size: -

cdr3_aa: CASSLGPGLAGLYEQYF
cdr3_nt: TGTGCCAGCAGCTTAGGTCCGGGACTAGCGGGACTGTACGAGCAGTACTTC
j_call: TRBJ2-7
v_call: TRBV7-2
d_call: TRBD2
clone_size: -

cdr3_aa: CASAPRGWSTEAFF
cdr3_nt: TGTGCCAGCGCCCCGAGGGGGTGGAGCACTGAAGCTTTCTTT
j_call: TRBJ1-1
v_call: TRBV7-8
d_call: -
clone_size: -

cdr3_aa: CASSSRLKAKGPNEQFF
cdr3_nt: TGTGCCAGCAGTTCTAGACTAAAAGCGAAAGGCCCTAATGAGCAGTTCTTC
j_call: TRBJ2-1
v_call: TRBV7-6
d_call: -
clone_size: -

cdr3_aa: CASSRMGGYTGELFF
cdr3_nt: TGTGCCAGCAGCCGGATGGGCGGATACACCGGGGAGCTGTTTTTT
j_call: TRBJ2-2
v_call: TRBV11-3
d_call: -
clone_size: -

cdr3_aa: CASSHQGDEQYF
cdr3_nt: TGTGCCAGCAGCCACCAGGGGGACGAGCAGTACTTC
j_call: TRBJ2-7
v_call: TRBV5-5
d_call: TRBD1
clone_size: -

cdr3_aa: CASSLAGRTGELFF
cdr3_nt: TGTGCCAGCAGCTTAGCGGGTCGCACCGGGGAGCTGTTTTTT
j_call: TRBJ2-2
v_call: TRBV7-2
d_call: -
clone_size: once

cdr3_aa: CASSYQAGTNQPQHF
cdr3_nt: TGTGCCAGCAGTTACCAAGCGGGTACCAATCAGCCCCAGCATTTT
j_call: TRBJ1-5
v_call: TRBV6-5
d_call: -
clone_size: -

cdr3_aa: CASSYGRDYSTDTQYF
cdr3_nt: TGTGCCAGCAGTTACGGAAGGGATTATAGCACAGATACGCAGTATTTT
j_call: TRBJ2-3
v_call: TRBV6-6
d_call: -
clone_size: -

cdr3_aa: CASSQDAQRRSNQPQHF
cdr3_nt: TGCGCCAGCAGCCAAGATGCCCAAAGGCGTAGCAATCAGCCCCAGCATTTT
j_call: TRBJ1-5
v_call: TRBV4-3
d_call: -
clone_size: -

cdr3_aa: CASSLGTGLYYGYTF
cdr3_nt: TGCGCCAGCAGTTTGGGGACAGGGCTCTACTATGGCTACACCTTC
j_call: TRBJ1-2
v_call: TRBV5-1
d_call: TRBD1
clone_size: -

cdr3_aa: CSVVTGTVDQPQHF
cdr3_nt: TGCAGCGTCGTCACCGGGACAGTCGATCAGCCCCAGCATTTT
j_call: TRBJ1-5
v_call: TRBV29-1
d_call: TRBD1
clone_size: -